This T cell receptor (beta chain) emerged from a study of tumor-infiltrating lymphocytes in glioblastoma multiforme. A word on this clonotype: Its antigen is unknown.

TCRB libraries came from RNA via three nested multiplex PCR rounds. No unique molecular identifiers were described for these TCRB libraries. Each CDR3 protein is one row after TCRdb ran MiXCR on the multiplex PCR reads. Here the sample spans some 14,000 distinct CDR3 sequences, roughly 74% being singletons. This CDR3 is built from 15 residues. Germline CDR1 and CDR2: MNHNS and SASEGT. V was clipped by 3 bases and J by 2 bases, with 14 bases between them. General observations from the study: Just one glioblastoma patient contributed to the TCR-mutation comparison. Clone frequencies may be distorted by unequal TCR transcripts per cell. The T cells in this sample were not sorted into functional subsets.

The clonotype comes from a male donor with glioblastoma. This rearrangement joins TRBV6-1 to TRBJ2-7; D might be TRBD1 (6 bases). The sample was brain tumor tissue. The CDR3 DNA reads as TGTGCCAGCAGTGAGCAGGACAGAGCAACCTACGAGCAGTACTTC. Amino acids: CASSEQDRATYEQYF.